This T cell receptor (beta chain) was obtained from a study of shared clonotypes between healthy human individuals. Study at large: Each donor contributed plates that comprised three CD4 naive, three CD4 memory, two CD8 naive and one CD8 memory. Study-wide results and caveats: Donors were few, which limited the genetic and exposure-history diversity represented. Researchers found naive subsets generally carried larger estimated richness than memory subsets.

Only in-frame clones appear in the TCRdb table, and some are missing; sequencing was by immunoSEQ multiplex PCR. The sample lists 2 million to 3 million clones, 90% to 95% seen once, with roughly 0.39% in the top ten. Comment on this clone: What it binds is unknown. This CDR3 is also generated by other DNA sequences in the sample.

Germline CDR1 reads LGHNA; CDR2 reads YNFKEQ. Trimming took 0 bases from V and 0 from J, leaving 1 base between them. The CDR3 is 13 residues long. This sequence joins TRBV4-2 and TRBJ2-3, with unresolved D. The TCR was taken from a man aged 18 to 29 in good health. Some clones in this sample may be carry-over from other donors' samples. The sample taken for sequencing was naive CD4+ T cells from PBMCs. Regarding subset: CD45RA+ positively selected. The CDR3 region has the DNA TGTGCCAGCAGCCAAGAGAGCACAGATACGCAGTATTTT. This gives the protein CASSQESTDTQYF.